The 9 T cell receptor beta chains given below trace back to one sample, sequenced in a study of response to subunit inactivated influenza vaccine. TCRdb re-derived calls from the RT-PCR reads in MiXCR, one entry per CDR3 protein. Among 800,000 to 1,000,000 distinct CDR3 sequences listed, 21% were seen once. This material consisted of PBMCs from blood, taken about 5 days after vaccination. The receptors come from a man between 45 and 60 years old who received an inactivated influenza vaccine.

The V gene is TRBV5-1, the J gene TRBJ2-7; D may be TRBD1 (6 bases). The CDR3 is 14 amino acids. From germline, CDR1 is SGHRS and CDR2 YFSETQ. The V and J ends lost 3 bases and 0 bases respectively, with 10 bases between them. The CDR3 DNA follows: TGCGCCAGCAGCTGGACAGTGAGCTCCTACGAGCAGTACTTC. Translated: CASSWTVSSYEQYF.

The rearrangement links TRBV7-6 to TRBJ2-7, with TRBD2 matching over 11 bases. Trimming at V came to 2 bases and at J to 3 bases, leaving 12 bases not matched to a gene. CDR1 and CDR2 (germline): SGHVS, FNYEAQ. The CDR3 loop spans 18 amino acids. CDR3 sequence reads: CASSLRPMTSGTHYEQYF. The CDR3 DNA reads as TGTGCCAGCAGCTTACGACCTATGACTAGCGGGACGCACTACGAGCAGTACTTC.

This clonotype was counted ten times or more. Germline and junction disagree at one end, which may indicate a read error. CDR3 sequence (DNA): TGCAGTGCCAGAGACAGGATGGGTTCACCCCTCCACTTT. Amino acid sequence: CSARDRMGSPLHF. V is TRBV20-1 and J is TRBJ1-6; TRBD1 might be the D (6 bases). The CDR3 has 13 amino acids. Germline V gene lookup returns CDR1 DFQATT and CDR2 SNEGSKA (reference sequence).

The rearrangement joins TRBV28 to TRBJ2-5; perhaps D is TRBD1 or TRBD2 (5 bases each). V was pared by 3 bases and J by 0 bases, with 11 bases between. Germline V gene lookup returns CDR1 MDHEN and CDR2 SYDVKM. This CDR3 contains 15 residues. The CDR3 bases are TGTGCCAGCAGTTTTTGGGGACGTAACCAAGAGACCCAGTACTTC. This gives the protein CASSFWGRNQETQYF.

This clonotype has a handful of counts. The V call is TRBV20-1, the J call TRBJ2-2; maybe TRBD2 (6 bases). This CDR3 is built from 13 residues. Germline CDR1 reads DFQATT; CDR2 reads SNEGSKA (reference sequence). V was trimmed by 2 bases and J by 13 bases, leaving 17 bases between them. CDR3 region: CSARTGLTGGLFF. The CDR3 DNA reads as TGCAGTGCTAGAACGGGACTCACGGGCGGGCTGTTTTTT.

A few counts support this clonotype. The chain employs TRBV25-1 and TRBJ1-1; tentatively, D is TRBD1 (6 bases). From germline, CDR1 is MGHDK and CDR2 SYGVNS. V dropped 5 bases and J dropped 3 bases, with 10 bases sitting between them. The CDR3 has 13 amino acids. CDR3 DNA: TGTGCCAGCAGTTCAGGGGCGGACACTGAAGCTTTCTTT. Translation: CASSSGADTEAFF.

This clonotype was detected a few times. The chain couples TRBV15 to TRBJ2-3, with no clear D. The CDR3 has 14 residues. Germline values: CDR1 LNHNV, CDR2 YYDKDF (reference sequence). V gave up 0 bases and J gave up 6 bases, with 10 bases separating them. DNA for the CDR3: TGTGCCACCAGCAGAGATCGTTCGTCGGATACGCAGTATTTT. It translates to CATSRDRSSDTQYF.

This clonotype was counted ten times or more. The chain employs TRBV29-1 and TRBJ2-3; 8 bases map to TRBD1. CDR1 is SQVTM, CDR2 ANQGSEA, per germline. The CDR3 has 15 residues. Trimming cost V 8 bases and J 4 bases; bases outside gene matches: 14. The CDR3 protein is CSHPSGQGSPDTQYF. In nucleotides, the CDR3 is TGCAGCCATCCTTCTGGACAGGGTAGCCCAGATACGCAGTATTTT.

The sample holds a few counts of this clonotype. V and J are TRBV5-1 and TRBJ1-1; D not resolved. CDR1 is SGHRS, CDR2 YFSETQ, per germline. This CDR3 has 13 residues. Trimming pared 1 base from V and 1 base from J, leaving 5 bases between. CDR3: CASSLMQNTEAFF. As DNA, the CDR3 is TGCGCCAGCAGCTTGATGCAGAACACTGAAGCTTTCTTT.